This TCR beta chain is from a study of blood T cells in healthy people across ages. This clonotype was counted only a few times. Its antigen remains unidentified. The CDR3 has 15 amino acids. V lost 1 base to trimming and J lost 9 bases; unmatched junction nucleotides: 10. A second PCR, run for 7 to 11 cycles, used a sample-barcoded 5' primer plus a J-beta primer mix. TCRdb used MiXCR to reprocess the 5' RACE reads, holding one entry per CDR3 protein. The sample holds 950,000 to 1,200,000 distinct CDR3 sequences; about two fifths are singletons and the top ten take over 10%. Notes on the study in general: Naive T cell percentage showed a strong correlation with the diversity of TCR beta. Comparison with aged donors showed that long-lived donors had more naive CD4+ cells and higher diversity.

This chain links TRBV12-3 or TRBV12-4 with TRBJ2-5; 8 bases agree with TRBD2. Sample: blood. The sequence was obtained from a young man in good health. CDR3: CASSLGLAGSGAQYF. The DNA of the CDR3 is TGTGCCAGCAGTTTAGGATTAGCGGGGTCGGGTGCCCAGTACTTC.